This T cell receptor beta chain was sequenced during a study of T cells in Graves' hyperthyroidism and ophthalmopathy. The investigators amplified TCR beta CDR3 regions from RNA transcripts. First-round RT-PCR with HTBI primers amplified the TCR CDR3 region. TCRdb fed the multiplex PCR reads into MiXCR, producing one record per CDR3 protein. The sample has about 480,000 distinct CDR3 sequences, roughly 14% seen once. On this clonotype: With a much larger clone just one base away, this may be a read error.

Calling Graves' hyperthyroidism stable meant ophthalmopathy did not progress within 18 months. Subjects aged 18 to 65 presented with newly diagnosed hyperthyroidism of less than 2 months' duration. The diagnostic basis comprised clinical symptoms, serum thyroxine and TRAb, thyroid ultrasound and orbital computed tomography. This clonotype originated in a woman under 30 with Graves' hyperthyroidism. Sequenced material: blood.

This CDR3 reads CASSFCGTPYERYV. CDR3 in DNA: TGTGCCAGCAGCTTTTGCGGTACCCCCTACGAGCGGTACGTC. The chain combines TRBV7-3 with TRBJ2-7; D unresolved. Germline V gene data show CDR1 as SGHTA and CDR2 as FQGTGA. The length of the CDR3 is 14 residues.